A selection of T cell receptor beta chains follows, all from one sample in a study of shared clonotypes between healthy human individuals. Method: immunoSEQ multiplex PCR; TCRdb's copy keeps in-frame clones and lacks some. Among millions of clones listed, about 93% were seen once. Material for sequencing was naive CD8+ T cells from PBMCs. The receptor source for this set is a man between 18 and 35 years old in good health. Some clones in this sample may be carry-over from other donors' samples. Both conserved end residues are part of each CDR3. A D gene is named only where the DNA matches it firmly. Size values are once, few and many counts, or a class for expanded clones, and some rows have none.

>TRBJ2-3|TRBV27|-|-
TGTGCCAGCAGTTTAGCCCGACGGGCCCGACGGGATACGCAGTATTTT
CASSLARRARRDTQYF
>TRBJ2-3|TRBV4-3|-|-
TGCGCCAGCAGCCAAGAGGTCCTAATCCAGCGGCTAGGGGAAAGTTTTGATACGCAGTATTTT
CASSQEVLIQRLGESFDTQYF
>TRBJ2-7|TRBV28|-|TRBD2
TGTGCCAGCAGTCCCTGGGGGGGCTACGAGCAGTACTTC
CASSPWGGYEQYF
>TRBJ1-1|TRBV5-4|once|-
TGTGCCAGCAGCTTGGGAAATATGAACACTGAAGCTTTCTTT
CASSLGNMNTEAFF
>TRBJ1-2|TRBV5-1|few|-
TGCGCCAGCAGCTTGGCGGATGGCTACACCTTC
CASSLADGYTF
>TRBJ2-3|TRBV7-3|once|-
TGTGCCAGCAGCCCGCGGGATGGTTTACCAGATACGCAGTATTTT
CASSPRDGLPDTQYF
>TRBJ2-7|TRBV27|-|-
TGTGCCAGCAGTCCCGGCGCCTACGAGCAGTACTTC
CASSPGAYEQYF
>TRBJ2-7|TRBV9|-|-
TGTGCCAGCAGCGTATCCACCCTTTCCTACGAGCAGTACTTC
CASSVSTLSYEQYF
>TRBJ2-1|TRBV20-1|-|-
TGCAGTGCTAGCCATGAGCAGTTCTTC
CSASHEQFF
>TRBJ2-7|TRBV7-8|-|-
TGTGCCAGCAGCGAAGGAGGGCTAGGCCCCTACGAGCAGTACTTC
CASSEGGLGPYEQYF
>TRBJ2-7|TRBV28|-|TRBD1
TGTGCCAGCAGTGATCCCACAGGGGGCTCCTACGAGCAGTACTTC
CASSDPTGGSYEQYF
>TRBJ1-1|TRBV19|-|-
TGTGCCAGTAGTTACCGGGCCACACACACTGAAGCTTTCTTT
CASSYRATHTEAFF
>TRBJ2-1|TRBV27|-|-
TGTGCCAGCAGTTTAAGCGGGTCCTACAATGAGCAGTTCTTC
CASSLSGSYNEQFF
>TRBJ2-2|TRBV7-6|-|TRBD1
TGTGCCAGCAGCTACGGGACAGTTAACACCGGGGAGCTGTTTTTT
CASSYGTVNTGELFF
>TRBJ1-1|TRBV6-1|-|-
TGTGCCAGTCCTCTCCCGCGGGGGACCAACACTGAAGCTTTCTTT
CASPLPRGTNTEAFF
>TRBJ2-7|TRBV6-1|once|-
TGTGCCAGCAGTGAAGGACGGGTCTACGAGCAGTACTTC
CASSEGRVYEQYF
>TRBJ2-3|TRBV5-1|-|-
TGCGCCAGCAGCCCAACAGATTCTAGCACAGATACGCAGTATTTT
CASSPTDSSTDTQYF
>TRBJ2-1|TRBV27|-|-
TGTGCCAGCAGTTTAGGGGTCAATGAGCAGTTCTTC
CASSLGVNEQFF